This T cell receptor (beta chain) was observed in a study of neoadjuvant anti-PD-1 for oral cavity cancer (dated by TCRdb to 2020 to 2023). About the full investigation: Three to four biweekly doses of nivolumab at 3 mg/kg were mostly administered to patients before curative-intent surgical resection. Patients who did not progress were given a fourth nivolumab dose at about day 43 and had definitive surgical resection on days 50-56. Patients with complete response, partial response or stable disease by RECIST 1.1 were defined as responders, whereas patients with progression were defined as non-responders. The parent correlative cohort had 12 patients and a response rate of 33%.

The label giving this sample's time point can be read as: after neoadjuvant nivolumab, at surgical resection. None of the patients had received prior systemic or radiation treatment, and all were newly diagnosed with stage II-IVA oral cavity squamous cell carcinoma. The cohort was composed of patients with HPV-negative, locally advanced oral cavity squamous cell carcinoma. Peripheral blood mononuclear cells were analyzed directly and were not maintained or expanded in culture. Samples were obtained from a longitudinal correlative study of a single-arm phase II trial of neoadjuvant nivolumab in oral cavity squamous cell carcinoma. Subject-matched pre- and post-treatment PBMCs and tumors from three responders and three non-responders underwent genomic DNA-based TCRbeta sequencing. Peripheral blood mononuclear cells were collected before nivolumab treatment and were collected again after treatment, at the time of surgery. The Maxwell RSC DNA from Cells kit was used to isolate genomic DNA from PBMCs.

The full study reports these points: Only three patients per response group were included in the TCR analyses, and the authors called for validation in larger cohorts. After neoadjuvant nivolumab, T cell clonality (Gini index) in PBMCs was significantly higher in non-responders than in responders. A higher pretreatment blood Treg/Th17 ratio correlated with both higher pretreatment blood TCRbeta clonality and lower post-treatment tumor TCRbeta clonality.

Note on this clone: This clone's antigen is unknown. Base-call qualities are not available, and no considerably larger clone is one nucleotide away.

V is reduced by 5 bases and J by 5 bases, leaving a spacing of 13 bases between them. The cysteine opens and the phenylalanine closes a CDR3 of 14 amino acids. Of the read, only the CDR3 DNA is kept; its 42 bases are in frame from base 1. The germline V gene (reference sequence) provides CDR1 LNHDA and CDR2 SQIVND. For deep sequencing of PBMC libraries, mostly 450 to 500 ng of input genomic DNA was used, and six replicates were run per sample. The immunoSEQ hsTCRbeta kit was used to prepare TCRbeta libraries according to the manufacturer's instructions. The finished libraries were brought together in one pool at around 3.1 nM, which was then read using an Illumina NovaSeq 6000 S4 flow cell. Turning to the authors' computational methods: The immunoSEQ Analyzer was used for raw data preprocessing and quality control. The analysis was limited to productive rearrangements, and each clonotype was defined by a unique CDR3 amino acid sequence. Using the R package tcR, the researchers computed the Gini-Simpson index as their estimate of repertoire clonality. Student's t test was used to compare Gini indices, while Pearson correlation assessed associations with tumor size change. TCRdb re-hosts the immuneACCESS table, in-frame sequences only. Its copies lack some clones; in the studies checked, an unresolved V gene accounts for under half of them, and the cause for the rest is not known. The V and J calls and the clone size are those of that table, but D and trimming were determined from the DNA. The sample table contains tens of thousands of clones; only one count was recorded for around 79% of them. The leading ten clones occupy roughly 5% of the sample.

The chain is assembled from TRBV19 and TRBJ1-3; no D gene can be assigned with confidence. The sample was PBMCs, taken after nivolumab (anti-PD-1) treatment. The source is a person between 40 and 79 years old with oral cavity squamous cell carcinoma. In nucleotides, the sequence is TGTGCCAGTAGTGATGACCCGGCAAGAAACACCATATATTTT. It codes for CASSDDPARNTIYF. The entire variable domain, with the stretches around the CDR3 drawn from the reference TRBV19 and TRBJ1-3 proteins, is DGGITQSPKYLFRKEGQNVTLSCEQNLNHDAMYWYRQDPGQGLRLIYYSQIVNDFQKGDIAEGYSVSREKKESFPLTVTSAQKNPTAFYLCASSDDPARNTIYFGEGSWLTVV.